Below are 9 T cell receptor beta chains sequenced from a single sample in a study of blood T cell repertoires in COVID-19. Method: immunoSEQ multiplex PCR; TCRdb's copy keeps in-frame clones and lacks some. The sample lists hundreds of thousands of clones, approximately 86% occurring once. The source material was peripheral blood. The receptors come from a human donor in a cohort sampled during active COVID-19.

This sequence joins TRBV19 and TRBJ2-7; TRBD1 aligns across 9 bases. With V trimmed by 4 bases and J by 3 bases, 7 bases remained unmatched. Per germline, CDR1 LNHDA and CDR2 SQIVND (reference sequence). The CDR3 contains 15 residues. DNA for the CDR3: TGTGCCAGTAGTAGGGGACAGGGAGGGATCTACGAGCAGTACTTC. Translated, it gives CASSRGQGGIYEQYF.

V is TRBV4-1 and J is TRBJ2-5; 8 bases are a match to TRBD2. The CDR3 has 16 residues. V lost 5 bases and J lost 6; bases outside the gene matches: 14. Per germline, CDR1 MGHRA and CDR2 YSYEKL. The DNA for the CDR3 is TGCGCCAGCAGCTTACGAGCGGGGGTCCCCCGTCAGACCCAGTACTTC. Amino acid sequence: CASSLRAGVPRQTQYF.

The chain carries TRBV4-1 and TRBJ2-7; 8 bases map to TRBD1. Germline CDR1 reads MGHRA; CDR2 reads YSYEKL. With V trimmed by 2 bases and J by 3 bases, 3 bases remained unmatched. The CDR3 runs to 14 residues. CDR3 protein: CASSQRTGYYEQYF. CDR3 in DNA: TGCGCCAGCAGCCAAAGGACAGGGTACTACGAGCAGTACTTC.

The CDR3 loop reads CAWSVSPFFGDTQYF. The CDR3 region has the DNA TGTGCCTGGAGTGTAAGCCCCTTCTTCGGGGATACGCAGTATTTT. The chain has TRBV30 and TRBJ2-3; no clear D. Germline V CDR1 and CDR2: GTSNPN, SVGIG (reference sequence). The CDR3 contains 15 residues. V was trimmed by 0 bases and J by 6 bases, leaving 16 bases between them.

This chain uses TRBV9 with TRBJ2-7; 7 bases fit TRBD2. The CDR3 is made up of 14 amino acids. In germline, CDR1 is SGDLS, CDR2 YYNGEE. The V segment lost 2 bases and the J segment 3 bases; nucleotides outside the gene matches: 5. The DNA of the CDR3 is TGTGCCAGCAGCGTTCAAGCGGGGAGCTACGAGCAGTACTTC. Protein sequence: CASSVQAGSYEQYF. Complete variable domain (other parts from reference TRBV9 and TRBJ2-7): DSGVTQTPKHLITATGQRVTLRCSPRSGDLSVYWYQQSLDQGLQFLIQYYNGEERAKGNILERFSAQQFPDLHSELNLSSLELGDSALYFCASSVQAGSYEQYFGPGTRLTVT.

This chain links TRBV15 with TRBJ1-5, with 7 bases identical to TRBD1. The CDR3 consists of 15 residues. Trimming at V came to 2 bases and at J to 5 bases, leaving 6 bases not matched to a gene. Germline assignment: CDR1 LNHNV and CDR2 YYDKDF (reference sequence). Here the CDR3 DNA reads TGTGCCACCAGCAGAACCCGGACAGGCCATCAGCCCCAGCATTTT. This gives the protein CATSRTRTGHQPQHF.

This chain joins TRBV30 and TRBJ2-1; TRBD2 agrees at 10 bases. CDR3 length equals 15 residues. The V segment lost 5 bases and the J segment 7 bases; nucleotides outside the gene matches: 11. Per germline, CDR1 GTSNPN and CDR2 SVGIG (reference sequence). CDR3 sequence reads: CAWHPGLAGANEQFF. CDR3 nucleotides: TGTGCCTGGCACCCGGGGCTAGCGGGAGCAAATGAGCAGTTCTTC. The entire variable domain, with the rest obtained from reference TRBV30 and TRBJ2-1, is as follows: SQTIHQWPATLVQPVGSPLSLECTVEGTSNPNLYWYRQAAGRGLQLLFYSVGIGQISSEVPQNLSASRPQDRQFILSSKKLLLSDSGFYLCAWHPGLAGANEQFFGPGTRLTVL.

V usage is TRBV6-8 and J usage is TRBJ2-3; 10 positions agree with TRBD1. V was pared by 9 bases and J by 6 bases, with 6 bases of the junction left unmatched. Germline V gene sequence: CDR1 MNHGY, CDR2 SAAAGT. This CDR3 is built from 13 residues. In DNA form, the CDR3 reads TGTGCCAGGACAGGGGGCTTAGGGGATACGCAGTATTTT. Amino acid sequence: CARTGGLGDTQYF.

A few counts support this clone. In DNA, the CDR3 is TGTGCCAGCAGCGACCGAAGACGGGTGGGGGGCACTGAAGCTTTCTTT. Its translation: CASSDRRRVGGTEAFF. This chain joins TRBV5-4 and TRBJ1-1, with D possibly being TRBD1 (5 bases). V dropped 4 bases and J dropped 4 bases, with 20 bases sitting between them. The germline CDR1 and CDR2 sequences are SGHNT and YYREEE (reference sequence). This CDR3 is 16 amino acids long.